Presented here are 19 T cell receptor beta chains from one specimen sequenced in a study of T cell responses to AZD1222 COVID-19 vaccine. Generated by immunoSEQ multiplex PCR, the TCRdb table keeps only in-frame clones and is missing some. This sample has around 110,000 clones, with approximately 85% found just once. The sample here was peripheral blood, taken on day 0 of MenACWY control vaccination. The receptors derive from an adult in good health.

V is TRBV28 and J is TRBJ2-1; 9 bases are a match to TRBD1. Germline values: CDR1 MDHEN, CDR2 SYDVKM. V lost 4 bases to trimming and J lost 9 bases; unmatched junction nucleotides: 7. This CDR3 spans 14 amino acids. The CDR3 loop is CASSSGTGFLEQFF. The DNA for the CDR3 is TGTGCCAGCAGTTCCGGGACAGGGTTTCTTGAGCAGTTCTTC.

The V and J genes are TRBV20-1 and TRBJ1-4, with unresolved D. The CDR3 sequence is 11 residues long. Germline V CDR1 and CDR2: DFQATT, SNEGSKA (reference sequence). V lost 0 bases, J lost 7 bases, and 3 bases lay in between. CDR3 nucleotide sequence: TGCAGTGCTAGAGAACCTGAAAAACTGTTTTTT. Translation: CSAREPEKLFF.

The chain joins TRBV12-2 to TRBJ2-6. TRBV12-2 has pseudogene status. The CDR3 sequence is 17 residues long. The CDR3, as DNA: TGTGCAAGTCGCTTGTATCGACGTAGTACTGGGGCCAACGTCCTGACTTTC. It encodes CASRLYRRSTGANVLTF.

In this sample, this clone turned up once. V is TRBV30 and J is TRBJ1-4; D unresolved. Germline-derived CDR1 and CDR2 are GTSNPN and SVGIG (reference sequence). The length of the CDR3 is 13 residues. V lost 4 bases and J 5 bases, leaving 11 bases between the germline ends. The CDR3: CAWNPTENEKLFF. CDR3 sequence (DNA): TGTGCCTGGAACCCTACGGAAAATGAAAAACTGTTTTTT. Drawing the rest from reference TRBV30 and TRBJ1-4, the complete variable domain is SQTIHQWPATLVQPVGSPLSLECTVEGTSNPNLYWYRQAAGRGLQLLFYSVGIGQISSEVPQNLSASRPQDRQFILSSKKLLLSDSGFYLCAWNPTENEKLFFGSGTQLSVL.

This clone was seen only once. The chain employs TRBV7-2 and TRBJ2-7; 8 positions match TRBD2. This CDR3 has 14 amino acids. V lost 7 bases and J lost 5; bases outside the gene matches: 10. Looked up from germline, CDR1 is SGHTA and CDR2 is FQGNSA. The DNA of the CDR3 is TGTGCCAGCATGCGGGGAGGAGCGGGGGACGAGCAGTACTTC. Translation gives CASMRGGAGDEQYF.

About this clone itself: The junction does not match germline at one end; this may be a read error. The J gene is TRBJ2-5, the V gene TRBV5-1; 10 nucleotides line up with TRBD2. The CDR3 sequence is 15 residues long. Germline CDR1 reads SGHRS; CDR2 reads YFSETQ. The CDR3 sequence: CASTLVAGGGETQYF. For the CDR3, the DNA is TGCGCCAGCACCTTGGTAGCGGGGGGAGGAGAGACCCAGTACTTC. The full variable domain, with the rest looked up from reference TRBV5-1 and TRBJ2-5, is KAGVTQTPRYLIKTRGQQVTLSCSPISGHRSVSWYQQTPGQGLQFLFEYFSETQRNKGNFPGRFSGRQFSNSRSEMNVSTLELGDSALYLCASTLVAGGGETQYFGPGTRLLVL.

This clone was recorded once. This sequence joins TRBV7-8 and TRBJ1-1, with 9 positions matching TRBD1. Germline loops: CDR1 SGHVS, CDR2 FQNEAQ. The CDR3 has 15 amino acids. V was pared by 5 bases and J by 5 bases, with 9 bases of the junction left unmatched. For the CDR3, the DNA is TGTGCCAGCAGCGCCGGACAGGGGAAGAGGACTGAAGCTTTCTTT. Encoded protein: CASSAGQGKRTEAFF.

The V call is TRBV7-6, the J call TRBJ2-2; TRBD1 matches 8 bases. The CDR3 length is 17 residues. Germline V CDR1 and CDR2: SGHVS, FNYEAQ. With 5 bases clipped from V and 5 bases from J, the junction kept 13 bases outside the gene matches. The CDR3 DNA sequence: TGTGCCAGCAGCCCCTTAATCCAGGGGGCGTGGACCGGGGAGCTGTTTTTT. Translating it yields CASSPLIQGAWTGELFF.

The gene calls are TRBV27 and TRBJ2-5, with 9 bases fitting TRBD1. The CDR3 is made up of 18 amino acids. The germline CDR1 and CDR2 sequences are MNHEY and SMNVEV (reference sequence). The J segment lost 0 bases and the V segment lost 4 bases, leaving 12 bases of the junction unmatched. The CDR3 nucleotides read TGTGCCAGCAGTTATCTCCCGGGGACAGGGACGTACCAAGAGACCCAGTACTTC. Protein product: CASSYLPGTGTYQETQYF.

The chain is built from TRBV13 and TRBJ2-5; the match to TRBD1 covers 8 bases. With 0 bases clipped from V and 4 bases from J, the junction kept 10 bases outside the gene matches. Germline V gene lookup returns CDR1 PRHDT and CDR2 FYEKMQ (reference sequence). CDR3 size: 17 residues. In DNA, the CDR3 is TGTGCCAGCAGCTTAGGGCAGGGGGCAGTCAGGAGAGAGACCCAGTACTTC. Protein product: CASSLGQGAVRRETQYF.

This clone was found once. The V and J genes are TRBV20-1 and TRBJ1-1, with D possibly being TRBD1 (6 bases). This CDR3 region has 11 residues. Trimming shortened V by 5 bases and J by 10 bases, and 14 bases separated the two germline ends. The germline CDR1 and CDR2 sequences are DFQATT and SNEGSKA (reference sequence). The CDR3 sequence: CSAPRGGRAFF. CDR3 nucleotide sequence: TGCAGTGCTCCTCGGGGGGGCCGAGCTTTCTTT.

The genes are TRBV10-3 and TRBJ1-1; D may be TRBD1 (5 bases). The germline V gene has CDR1 ENHRY and CDR2 SYGVKD. V was trimmed by 3 bases and J by 4 bases, leaving 18 bases between them. This CDR3 is built from 16 residues. CDR3 loop: CAISDSRGVGGTEAFF. The CDR3 DNA is TGTGCCATCAGTGATTCCCGGGGGGTTGGGGGCACTGAAGCTTTCTTT.

The chain uses TRBV7-2 and TRBJ2-2; D ambiguous. V was cut by 5 bases and J by 3 bases, with 4 bases left in between. CDR1 SGHTA and CDR2 FQGNSA come from the germline V gene. The CDR3 is made up of 12 amino acids. This CDR3 reads CASSTYTGELFF. In nucleotides, the CDR3 is TGTGCCAGCAGCACCTACACCGGGGAGCTGTTTTTT.

About this clone itself: Other DNA sequences within the sample encode an identical CDR3. The genes are TRBV18 and TRBJ2-7; 8 bases align to TRBD1. The J segment lost 3 bases and the V segment lost 3 bases, leaving 4 bases of the junction unmatched. Germline V gives CDR1 KGHSH, CDR2 LQKENI. The CDR3 contains 14 residues. CDR3 sequence: CASSPGTGVYEQYF. The CDR3 DNA is TGTGCCAGCTCACCGGGGACAGGAGTCTACGAGCAGTACTTC.

This rearrangement joins TRBV18 to TRBJ1-1; 7 bases agree with TRBD1. Per germline, CDR1 KGHSH and CDR2 LQKENI. Trimming removed 5 bases from V and 1 base from J; junction bases left unmatched: 4. The CDR3 contains 14 residues. CDR3 sequence: CASSEGTENTEAFF. CDR3 sequence (DNA): TGTGCCAGCTCAGAAGGGACAGAGAACACTGAAGCTTTCTTT.

The chain is built from TRBV15 and TRBJ1-5, with 8 nucleotides matching TRBD1. V was pared by 0 bases and J by 6 bases, with 10 bases of the junction left unmatched. The CDR3 is 17 residues long. The germline V gene encodes CDR1 LNHNV and CDR2 YYDKDF (reference sequence). CDR3 sequence (DNA): TGTGCCACCAGCAGAGATCGAAACAGGGGGGGAAGTCAGCCCCAGCATTTT. It codes for CATSRDRNRGGSQPQHF. Using reference TRBV15 and TRBJ1-5 for the parts outside the CDR3, the full variable domain is DAMVIQNPRYQVTQFGKPVTLSCSQTLNHNVMYWYQQKSSQAPKLLFHYYDKDFNNEADTPDNFQSRRPNTSFCFLDIRSPGLGDTAMYLCATSRDRNRGGSQPQHFGDGTRLSIL.

The chain has TRBV9 and TRBJ2-5, with TRBD2 matching over 10 bases. The CDR3 sequence is 16 residues long. Germline CDR1 and CDR2: SGDLS and YYNGEE. With 2 bases clipped from V and 1 base from J, the junction kept 5 bases outside the gene matches. CDR3 protein: CASSVQAGGFQETQYF. The CDR3 nucleotides are TGTGCCAGCAGCGTCCAAGCGGGGGGGTTCCAAGAGACCCAGTACTTC.

In its sample, this clone was seen once. V gene TRBV24-1 combines with J gene TRBJ1-2; D gene unclear. CDR1 and CDR2 from the germline V gene are KGHDR and SFDVKD. The CDR3 has 12 residues. With 1 base removed from V and 11 bases from J, the gap between germline ends came to 10 bases. DNA for the CDR3: TGTGCCACCAGTGATTTTAAGGAGGGATACACCTTC. Its translation is CATSDFKEGYTF.

The chain is built from TRBV18 and TRBJ2-7, with no clear D. CDR3 length: 12 amino acids. Germline values: CDR1 KGHSH, CDR2 LQKENI. V lost 2 bases, J lost 5 bases, and 7 bases lay in between. This chain's CDR3 is CASSPGWDEQYF. For the CDR3, the DNA is TGTGCCAGCTCACCAGGGTGGGACGAGCAGTACTTC.